These T cell receptor beta chains were read from a single sample in a study of cytomegalovirus exposure and HLA in healthy donors. Clones were sequenced by immunoSEQ multiplex PCR, and TCRdb holds only the in-frame ones, with some missing. This table has about 140,000 clones, over 60% appearing once. Sequencing was carried out using PBMCs. These receptors originate from a male donor in good health and CMV-seronegative. CDR3s include the opening cysteine and the closing phenylalanine or tryptophan. The D gene is left open where the match is weak. Clone sizes are given selectively: once, few, many, or a class where the clone is expanded.

few,TRBV2,NA,14,TRBJ2-5,CAIRPGFFVVTQYF,TGTGCCATCCGACCGGGGTTTTTCGTGGTGACCCAGTACTTC
NA,TRBV28,TRBD1,14,TRBJ2-7,CASSSGQGSYEQYF,TGTGCCAGCAGTTCCGGACAGGGTTCCTACGAGCAGTACTTC
few,TRBV6-5,TRBD2,15,TRBJ2-7,CASSYSAGVSYEQYF,TGTGCCAGCAGTTACTCGGCGGGGGTCTCCTACGAGCAGTACTTC
NA,TRBV5-8,NA,15,TRBJ2-4,CASSLGTSKQGIQYF,TGTGCCAGCAGCTTAGGGACCTCAAAACAGGGCATTCAGTACTTC
NA,TRBV5-1,NA,12,TRBJ2-5,CASSSIRETQYF,TGCGCCAGCAGCTCGATCCGGGAGACCCAGTACTTC
NA,TRBV27,TRBD1,14,TRBJ2-7,CASSFGTGTYEQYF,TGTGCCAGCAGTTTCGGGACAGGGACCTACGAGCAGTACTTC
NA,TRBV7-7,TRBD1,15,TRBJ2-2,CASRSYTGVYGELFF,TGTGCTAGCAGGAGTTATACAGGGGTGTACGGGGAGCTGTTTTTT
once,TRBV2,TRBD2,18,TRBJ2-5,CASSPARGTSAKRGTQYF,TGTGCCAGCAGCCCAGCACGCGGGACTAGCGCCAAACGGGGGACCCAGTACTTC
NA,TRBV10-3,NA,14,TRBJ1-6,CAISYQGLDSPLHF,TGTGCCATCAGTTACCAGGGATTGGATTCACCCCTCCACTTT
few,TRBV28,TRBD1,15,TRBJ2-7,CASSYGGTGAYEQYF,TGTGCCAGCAGTTACGGGGGGACAGGGGCATACGAGCAGTACTTC
NA,TRBV18,TRBD1,14,TRBJ2-7,CASSLGQLSYEQYF,TGTGCCAGCTCCCTGGGACAGCTTTCGTACGAGCAGTACTTC
NA,TRBV5-1,TRBD2,16,TRBJ2-2,CASSLGLTSVTGELFF,TGCGCCAGCAGCTTGGGGCTGACTAGCGTTACCGGGGAGCTGTTTTTT
NA,TRBV10-3,NA,14,TRBJ1-5,CAISQTGNHQPQHF,TGTGCCATCAGTCAAACAGGGAATCATCAGCCCCAGCATTTT
NA,TRBV5-6,NA,15,TRBJ2-4,CASSLRGLAKNIQYF,TGTGCCAGCAGCTTGAGGGGCCTAGCCAAAAACATTCAGTACTTC
few,TRBV2,NA,15,TRBJ2-2,CASTRQASNTGELFF,TGTGCCAGCACCCGACAGGCCTCGAACACCGGGGAGCTGTTTTTT
NA,TRBV7-2,TRBD2,15,TRBJ2-5,CASSRQRGGGETQYF,TGTGCCAGCAGCCGACAGCGGGGGGGCGGAGAGACCCAGTACTTC
NA,TRBV6-1,NA,12,TRBJ1-1,CASRRQGSEAFF,TGTGCCAGCAGGCGTCAGGGCAGTGAAGCTTTCTTT
once,TRBV5-6,TRBD2,16,TRBJ2-7,CASSLASGGVKDEQYF,TGTGCCAGCAGCTTGGCTAGCGGGGGGGTTAAGGACGAGCAGTACTTC
NA,TRBV28,TRBD1,15,TRBJ1-5,CASSPGDRGHQPQHF,TGTGCCAGCAGTCCTGGGGACAGGGGACATCAGCCCCAGCATTTT
NA,TRBV6-5,NA,15,TRBJ2-7,CASSYGSDRSYEQYF,TGTGCCAGCAGTTACGGGTCGGACAGATCTTACGAGCAGTACTTC
NA,TRBV19,TRBD1,15,TRBJ1-1,CASSVDRGRNTEAFF,TGTGCCAGTAGTGTCGACAGGGGGCGGAACACTGAAGCTTTCTTT
NA,TRBV30,NA,13,TRBJ1-1,CAWSLVEGAEAFF,TGTGCCTGGAGCTTGGTTGAGGGGGCTGAAGCTTTCTTT
NA,TRBV11-2,TRBD2,17,TRBJ2-1,CASSLRRLAGAYNEQFF,TGTGCCAGCAGCTTGAGGAGGCTAGCGGGAGCCTACAATGAGCAGTTCTTC
NA,TRBV18,TRBD1,15,TRBJ1-1,CASSPGRTGTTEAFF,TGTGCCAGCTCACCTGGGAGGACAGGTACCACTGAAGCTTTCTTT
NA,TRBV30,TRBD2,14,TRBJ2-1,CAWSGGRFDNEQFF,TGTGCCTGGAGTGGCGGGAGGTTTGACAATGAGCAGTTCTTC
NA,TRBV20-1,NA,11,TRBJ2-7,CSAGGNYEQYF,TGCAGTGCCGGGGGTAACTACGAGCAGTACTTC
NA,TRBV27,NA,18,TRBJ2-7,CASSLWGPGGSGSYEQYF,TGTGCCAGCAGTTTATGGGGCCCCGGGGGTAGCGGATCCTACGAGCAGTACTTC
NA,TRBV30,TRBD2,14,TRBJ2-2,CAWRGTSVTGELFF,TGTGCCTGGAGGGGGACTAGCGTTACCGGGGAGCTGTTTTTT
NA,TRBV29-1,NA,18,TRBJ2-5,CSVDPKTGFGGLGETQYF,TGCAGCGTTGACCCCAAGACAGGTTTTGGGGGCTTAGGAGAGACCCAGTACTTC
NA,TRBV5-1,NA,13,TRBJ1-1,CASREQGYTEAFF,TGCGCCAGCAGAGAACAGGGCTACACTGAAGCTTTCTTT
NA,TRBV2,TRBD1,15,TRBJ1-5,CASRGGRYSNQPQHF,TGTGCTAGCAGGGGGGGAAGATATAGCAATCAGCCCCAGCATTTT
NA,TRBV19,TRBD1,19,TRBJ1-5,CASTPGPGQGLHSGQPQHF,TGTGCCAGTACCCCGGGGCCAGGACAGGGTCTTCATTCGGGTCAGCCCCAGCATTTT
NA,TRBV28,TRBD1,14,TRBJ2-7,CASSTGQGRDEQYF,TGTGCCAGCAGTACAGGACAGGGGCGCGACGAGCAGTACTTC
NA,TRBV5-1,TRBD2,16,TRBJ2-3,CASSSVAGGRTDTQYF,TGCGCCAGCAGCTCCGTAGCGGGGGGGCGGACAGATACGCAGTATTTT
NA,TRBV10-3,NA,11,TRBJ1-6,CAIPGNSPLHF,TGTGCCATCCCAGGTAATTCACCCCTCCACTTT